The 2 T cell receptor beta chains reported below all come from one sample, sequenced in a study of cytotoxic CD8 clonotypes in ibrutinib-treated CLL. The data were produced by immunoSEQ multiplex PCR, yet TCRdb's version contains in-frame clones alone and is incomplete. This table holds 200,000 to 250,000 clones, about three quarters found once. Specimen: PBMCs, collected after 12 months of ibrutinib treatment. The origin of the receptors is a human donor with chronic lymphocytic leukemia.

The chain carries TRBV4-2 and TRBJ1-1; D is undetermined. CDR1 and CDR2 (germline): LGHNA, YNFKEQ. The length of the CDR3 is 15 residues. The V end was cut by 4 bases, the J end by 3 bases, with 15 bases between. In nucleotides, the CDR3 is TGTGCCAGCAGCCTCAGGCCCGGGCCTGACACTGAAGCTTTCTTT. As protein: CASSLRPGPDTEAFF.

The chain carries TRBV23-1 and TRBJ2-7; the match to TRBD1 covers 7 bases. TRBV23-1 is classed as an ORF, of uncertain function. V lost 0 bases to trimming and J lost 6 bases; unmatched junction nucleotides: 11. The CDR3 covers 16 residues. The CDR3 DNA sequence: TGCGCCAGCAGTCAATCCGTAACAGGGGATGAGGGCGAGCAGTACTTC. Translation gives CASSQSVTGDEGEQYF.